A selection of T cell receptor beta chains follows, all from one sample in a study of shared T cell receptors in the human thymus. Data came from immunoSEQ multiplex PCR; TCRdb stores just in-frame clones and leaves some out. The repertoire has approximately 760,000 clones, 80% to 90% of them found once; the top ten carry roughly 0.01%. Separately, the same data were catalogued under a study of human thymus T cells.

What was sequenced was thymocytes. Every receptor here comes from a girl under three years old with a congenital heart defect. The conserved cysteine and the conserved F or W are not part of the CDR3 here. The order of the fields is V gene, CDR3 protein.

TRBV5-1	ASSFVRRLQETQY
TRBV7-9	ASSLRGGNYGYT
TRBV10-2	ASSESGTGNYGYT
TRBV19	ASSAPVRTEAF
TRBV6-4	ASGQDRAAEAF
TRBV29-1	SVRGRGDQPQH
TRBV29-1	SVQGRNEYEQY
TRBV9	ASSVSSHLAGYNSPLH
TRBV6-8	ASSYSTGTAKNIQY
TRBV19	ASRTAGAGYHQPQH
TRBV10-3	AISPTTNGQFHYGYT
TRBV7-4	ASSQINTEAF
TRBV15	ATSRQGRDPILEEQY
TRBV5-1	ASSFSTDTQY
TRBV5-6	ASSRQGGVKGYT
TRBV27	ASSLVSGEARPRERTEAF
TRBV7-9	ASSLLSQSGVGANVLT
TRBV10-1	ASSESPRQGMGLNTEAF
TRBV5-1	ASSLEGLAVTDTQY
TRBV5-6	ASSLESGPYNEQF
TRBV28	ASRSGQGVPETQY
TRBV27	ASSLSGGLSYEQY
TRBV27	ASSLWGTGAETQY
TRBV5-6	ASSTLGLAGGTDTQY
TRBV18	ASSNATGARGQPQH
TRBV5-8	ASSTGQVNSPLH
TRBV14	ASSQEGGGGWNTEAF
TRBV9	ASSVKQASYEQY
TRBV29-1	SVEEGLADRQY
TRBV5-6	ASSLVVQGTQY
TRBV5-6	ASSLDRRNGKLF
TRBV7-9	ATAQGQKGYT
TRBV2	ASGGATGTSTPDTQY
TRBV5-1	ASSHTLQGVMNTEAF
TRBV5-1	ASSSNITGESPDGYT
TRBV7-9	ASSFHPREENTEAF
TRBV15	ATSREGAPVNYGYT
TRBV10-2	ASSASRSGSYSNQPQH
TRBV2	ASSDFCRDVGLAGGLRNIQY
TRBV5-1	ASSLVQRAYSYEQY
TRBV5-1	ASRRDRVWDSNQPQH
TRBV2	ASMPRDRGMDTQY
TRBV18	ASSPLPGGNNSPLH
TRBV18	ASSATGVYSYEQY
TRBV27	ASSLGPFPFYEQY
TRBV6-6	ASSYSSGGRNTEAF